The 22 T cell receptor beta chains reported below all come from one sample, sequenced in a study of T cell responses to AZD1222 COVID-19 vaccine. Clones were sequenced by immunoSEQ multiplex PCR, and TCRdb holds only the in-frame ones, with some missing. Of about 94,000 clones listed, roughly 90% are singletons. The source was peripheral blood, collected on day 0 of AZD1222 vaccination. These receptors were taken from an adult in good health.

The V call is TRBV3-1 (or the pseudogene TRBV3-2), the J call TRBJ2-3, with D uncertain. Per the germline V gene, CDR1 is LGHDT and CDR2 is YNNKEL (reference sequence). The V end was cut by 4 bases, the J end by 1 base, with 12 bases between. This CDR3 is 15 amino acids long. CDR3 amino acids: CASSRKLTGTDTQYF. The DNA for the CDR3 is TGTGCCAGCAGCCGGAAATTGACTGGCACAGATACGCAGTATTTT.

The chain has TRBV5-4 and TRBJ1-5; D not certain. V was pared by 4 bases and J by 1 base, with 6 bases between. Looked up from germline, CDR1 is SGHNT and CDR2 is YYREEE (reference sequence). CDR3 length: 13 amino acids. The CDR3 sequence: CASSRESNQPQHF. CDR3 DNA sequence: TGTGCCAGCAGCAGGGAAAGCAATCAGCCCCAGCATTTT.

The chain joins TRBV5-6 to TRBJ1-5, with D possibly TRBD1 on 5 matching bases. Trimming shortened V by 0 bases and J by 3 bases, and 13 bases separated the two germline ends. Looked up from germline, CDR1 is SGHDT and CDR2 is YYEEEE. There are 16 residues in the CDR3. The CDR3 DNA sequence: TGTGCCAGCAGCTTGGGCGGTCAGGGAGACAATCAGCCCCAGCATTTT. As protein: CASSLGGQGDNQPQHF.

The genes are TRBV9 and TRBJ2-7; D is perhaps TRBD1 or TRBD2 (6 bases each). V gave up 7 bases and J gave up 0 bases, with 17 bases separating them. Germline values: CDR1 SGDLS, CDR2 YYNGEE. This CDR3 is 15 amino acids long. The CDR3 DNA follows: TGTGCCAGCGGGCCGGGGGCGGCGACCTCCTACGAGCAGTACTTC. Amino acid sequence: CASGPGAATSYEQYF.

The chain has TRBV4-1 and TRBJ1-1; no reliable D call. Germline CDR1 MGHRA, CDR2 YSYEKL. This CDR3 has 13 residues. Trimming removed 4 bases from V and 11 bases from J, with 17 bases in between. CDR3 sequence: CASSPIQPPAAFF. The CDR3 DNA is TGCGCCAGCAGCCCAATCCAACCCCCCGCGGCTTTCTTT.

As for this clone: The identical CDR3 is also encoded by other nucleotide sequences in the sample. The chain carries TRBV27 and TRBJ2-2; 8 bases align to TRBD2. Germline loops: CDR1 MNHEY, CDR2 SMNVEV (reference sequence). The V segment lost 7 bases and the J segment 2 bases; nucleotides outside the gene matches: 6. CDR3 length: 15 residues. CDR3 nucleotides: TGTGCCAGCACCGCGGGGGGACCTAACACCGGGGAGCTGTTTTTT. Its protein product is CASTAGGPNTGELFF.

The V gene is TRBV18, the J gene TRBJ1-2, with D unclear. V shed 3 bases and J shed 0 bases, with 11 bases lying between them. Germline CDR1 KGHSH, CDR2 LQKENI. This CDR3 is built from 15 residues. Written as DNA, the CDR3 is TGTGCCAGCTCACCCGATCGCCTAGCTAACTATGGCTACACCTTC. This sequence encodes CASSPDRLANYGYTF. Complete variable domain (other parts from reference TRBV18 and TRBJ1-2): NAGVMQNPRHLVRRRGQEARLRCSPMKGHSHVYWYRQLPEEGLKFMVYLQKENIIDESGMPKERFSAEFPKEGPSILRIQQVVRGDSAAYFCASSPDRLANYGYTFGSGTRLTVV.

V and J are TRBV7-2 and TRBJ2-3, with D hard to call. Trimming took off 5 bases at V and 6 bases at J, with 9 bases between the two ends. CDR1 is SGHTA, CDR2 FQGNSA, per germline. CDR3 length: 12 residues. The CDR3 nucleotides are TGTGCCAGCAGCCCTGGGGTGGATACGCAGTATTTT. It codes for CASSPGVDTQYF.

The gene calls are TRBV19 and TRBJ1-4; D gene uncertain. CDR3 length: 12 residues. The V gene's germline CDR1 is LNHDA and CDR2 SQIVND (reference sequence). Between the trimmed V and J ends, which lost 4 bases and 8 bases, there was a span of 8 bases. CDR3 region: CASSTGGEKLFF. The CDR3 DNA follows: TGTGCCAGTAGTACGGGAGGGGAAAAACTGTTTTTT.

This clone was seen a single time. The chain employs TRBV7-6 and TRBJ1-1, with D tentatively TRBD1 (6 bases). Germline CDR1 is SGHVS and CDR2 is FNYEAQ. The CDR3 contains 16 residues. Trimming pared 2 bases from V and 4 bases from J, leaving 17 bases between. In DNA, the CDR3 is TGTGCCAGCAGCTTACTACAGGGACAAAGCGGCACTGAAGCTTTCTTT. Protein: CASSLLQGQSGTEAFF.

This CDR3 is CASSGPGTNTEAFF. Written as DNA, the CDR3 is TGTGCCAGCAGCGGACCCGGGACGAACACTGAAGCTTTCTTT. This sequence joins TRBV9 and TRBJ1-1, with D perhaps TRBD1 (5 bases). The CDR3 is made up of 14 amino acids. Germline V gene sequence: CDR1 SGDLS, CDR2 YYNGEE. V was pared by 3 bases and J by 1 base, with 10 bases between. Based on the CDR3 plus reference TRBV9 and TRBJ1-1, the full variable domain is DSGVTQTPKHLITATGQRVTLRCSPRSGDLSVYWYQQSLDQGLQFLIQYYNGEERAKGNILERFSAQQFPDLHSELNLSSLELGDSALYFCASSGPGTNTEAFFGQGTRLTVV.

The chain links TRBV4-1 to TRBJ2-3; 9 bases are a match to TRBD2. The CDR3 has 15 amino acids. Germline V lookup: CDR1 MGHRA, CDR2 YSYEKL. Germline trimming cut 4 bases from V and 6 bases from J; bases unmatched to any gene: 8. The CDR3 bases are TGCGCCAGCAGCCCGACTAGCGGCGGTCCCGATACGCAGTATTTT. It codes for CASSPTSGGPDTQYF.

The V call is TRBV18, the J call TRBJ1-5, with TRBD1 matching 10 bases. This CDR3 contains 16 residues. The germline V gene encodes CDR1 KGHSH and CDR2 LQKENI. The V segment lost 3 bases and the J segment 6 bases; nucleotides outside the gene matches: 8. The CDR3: CASSPLRTGGTQPQHF. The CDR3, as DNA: TGTGCCAGCTCACCGTTGAGGACAGGGGGAACTCAGCCCCAGCATTTT.

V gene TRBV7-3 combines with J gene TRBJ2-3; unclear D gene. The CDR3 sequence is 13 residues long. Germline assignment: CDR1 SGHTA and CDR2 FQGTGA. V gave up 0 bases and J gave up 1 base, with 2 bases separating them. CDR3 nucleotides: TGTGCCAGCAGCTTAACGGGCACAGATACGCAGTATTTT. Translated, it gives CASSLTGTDTQYF.

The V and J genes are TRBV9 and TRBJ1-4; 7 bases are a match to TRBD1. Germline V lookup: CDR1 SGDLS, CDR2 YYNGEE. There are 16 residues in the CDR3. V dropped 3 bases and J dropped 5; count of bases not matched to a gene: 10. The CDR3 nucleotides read TGTGCCAGCAGCGCTTACACAGGGGCGGGGAATGAAAAACTGTTTTTT. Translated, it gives CASSAYTGAGNEKLFF.

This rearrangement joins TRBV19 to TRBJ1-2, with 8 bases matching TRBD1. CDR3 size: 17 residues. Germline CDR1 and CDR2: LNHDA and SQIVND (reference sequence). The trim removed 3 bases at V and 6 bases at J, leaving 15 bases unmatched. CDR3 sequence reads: CASSIFFPDRAKDGYTF. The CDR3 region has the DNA TGTGCCAGTAGTATCTTCTTCCCGGACAGGGCTAAGGATGGCTACACCTTC. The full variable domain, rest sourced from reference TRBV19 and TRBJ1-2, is DGGITQSPKYLFRKEGQNVTLSCEQNLNHDAMYWYRQDPGQGLRLIYYSQIVNDFQKGDIAEGYSVSREKKESFPLTVTSAQKNPTAFYLCASSIFFPDRAKDGYTFGSGTRLTVV.

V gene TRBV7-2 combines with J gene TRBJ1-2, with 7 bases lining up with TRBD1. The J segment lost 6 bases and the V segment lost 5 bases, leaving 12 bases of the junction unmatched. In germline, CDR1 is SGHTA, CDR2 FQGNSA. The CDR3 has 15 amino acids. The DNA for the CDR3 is TGTGCCAGCAGCCTACGAAAGACAGGGAGGGATGGCTACACCTTC. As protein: CASSLRKTGRDGYTF.

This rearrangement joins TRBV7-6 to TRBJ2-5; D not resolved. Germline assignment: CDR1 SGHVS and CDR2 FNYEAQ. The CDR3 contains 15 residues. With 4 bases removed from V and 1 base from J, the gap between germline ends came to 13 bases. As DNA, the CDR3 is TGTGCCAGCAGCTCTTCTCTGGGTTCCCAAGAGACCCAGTACTTC. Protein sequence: CASSSSLGSQETQYF.

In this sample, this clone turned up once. CDR3: CASSSGTGSEQYF. The CDR3 DNA reads as TGTGCCAGCAGCTCCGGGACAGGGAGCGAGCAGTACTTC. The rearrangement links TRBV7-9 to TRBJ2-7; 9 nucleotides agree with TRBD1. The V segment lost 4 bases and the J segment 6 bases; nucleotides outside the gene matches: 4. CDR3 length equals 13 residues. The V gene's germline CDR1 is SEHNR and CDR2 FQNEAQ (reference sequence). Supplemented by reference TRBV7-9 and TRBJ2-7, the full variable domain reads DTGVSQNPRHKITKRGQNVTFRCDPISEHNRLYWYRQTLGQGPEFLTYFQNEAQLEKSRLLSDRFSAERPKGSFSTLEIQRTEQGDSAMYLCASSSGTGSEQYFGPGTRLTVT.

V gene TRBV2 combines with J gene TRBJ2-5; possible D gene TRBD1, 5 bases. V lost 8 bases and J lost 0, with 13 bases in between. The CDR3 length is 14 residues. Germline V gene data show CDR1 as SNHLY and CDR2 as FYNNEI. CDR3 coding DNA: TGTGCCAGCCGGTCAGGGTGGGACCAAGAGACCCAGTACTTC. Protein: CASRSGWDQETQYF.

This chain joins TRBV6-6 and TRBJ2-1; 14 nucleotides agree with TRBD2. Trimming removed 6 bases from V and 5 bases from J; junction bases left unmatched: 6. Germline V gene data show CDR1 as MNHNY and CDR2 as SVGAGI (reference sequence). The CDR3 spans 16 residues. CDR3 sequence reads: CASRQLTSGGDNEQFF. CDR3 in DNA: TGTGCCAGCAGGCAACTGACTAGCGGGGGGGACAATGAGCAGTTCTTC.

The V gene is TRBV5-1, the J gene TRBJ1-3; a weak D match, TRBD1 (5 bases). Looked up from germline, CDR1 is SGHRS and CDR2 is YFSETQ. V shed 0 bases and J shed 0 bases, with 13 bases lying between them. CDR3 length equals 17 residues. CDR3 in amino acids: CASSLDRWGSSGNTIYF. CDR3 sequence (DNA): TGCGCCAGCAGCTTGGACCGTTGGGGCAGCTCTGGAAACACCATATATTTT.